This T cell receptor beta chain was obtained from a study of blood T cell repertoires in COVID-19. Study summary: COVID-19 samples collected from the United States, Italy and Spain covered acute and convalescent phases. T cells, B-cell-depleted T cells, or PBMCs provided the cDNA or gDNA that served as material.

A note on this clone: Germline is not matched at one junction end, which may reflect a read error.

CDR1 is SNHLY and CDR2 is FYNNEI in the germline V gene. CDR3 size: 12 residues. Per the original data handling: Amplification of reference gene primers was used by the study to estimate nucleated cell counts. TCRdb's copy holds only in-frame clones and misses some; the assay was immunoSEQ multiplex PCR. V and J calls and clone size come straight from that table; D and trimming were deduced from the DNA. This table has over 150,000 clones, about 80% appearing once. This chain uses TRBV2 with TRBJ2-5; 11 nucleotides line up with TRBD2. This sequence originates from a human donor with acute or convalescent COVID-19. The donor label of this sample is uncertain. The sample comprised peripheral blood. CDR3 DNA: TGTGCCAGCAGTGTAGTAGCGGGGGGGTTCAACTTC. It codes for CASSVVAGGFNF.